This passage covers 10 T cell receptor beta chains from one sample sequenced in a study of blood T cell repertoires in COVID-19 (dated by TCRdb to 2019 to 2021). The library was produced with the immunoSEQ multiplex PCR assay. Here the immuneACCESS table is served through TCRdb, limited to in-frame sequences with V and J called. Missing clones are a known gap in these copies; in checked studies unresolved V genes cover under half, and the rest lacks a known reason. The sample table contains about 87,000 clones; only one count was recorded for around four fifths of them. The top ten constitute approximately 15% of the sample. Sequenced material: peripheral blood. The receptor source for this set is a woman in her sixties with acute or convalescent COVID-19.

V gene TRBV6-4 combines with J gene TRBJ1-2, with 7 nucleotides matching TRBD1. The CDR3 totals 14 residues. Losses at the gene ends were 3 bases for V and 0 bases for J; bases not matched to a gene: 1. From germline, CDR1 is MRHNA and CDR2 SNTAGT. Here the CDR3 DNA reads TGTGCCAGCAGTGAAGGGACAGCTAACTATGGCTACACCTTC. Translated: CASSEGTANYGYTF.

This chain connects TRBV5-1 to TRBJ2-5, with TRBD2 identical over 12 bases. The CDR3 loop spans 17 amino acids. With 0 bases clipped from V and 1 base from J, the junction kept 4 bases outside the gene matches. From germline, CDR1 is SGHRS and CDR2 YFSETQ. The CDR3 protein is CASSLVTSGRSQETQYF. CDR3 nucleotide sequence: TGCGCCAGCAGCTTGGTCACTAGCGGGAGGTCCCAAGAGACCCAGTACTTC.

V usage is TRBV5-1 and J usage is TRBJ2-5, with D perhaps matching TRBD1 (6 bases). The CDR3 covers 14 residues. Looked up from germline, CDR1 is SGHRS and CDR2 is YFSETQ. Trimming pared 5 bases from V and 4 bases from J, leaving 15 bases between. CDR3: CASRPDPQGETQYF. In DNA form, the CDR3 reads TGCGCCAGCAGACCGGACCCACAGGGAGAGACCCAGTACTTC.

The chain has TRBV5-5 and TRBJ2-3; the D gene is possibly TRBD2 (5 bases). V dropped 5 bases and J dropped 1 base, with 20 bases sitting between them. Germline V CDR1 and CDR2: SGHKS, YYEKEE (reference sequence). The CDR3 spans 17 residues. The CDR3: CASSSLAGTAGTDTQYF. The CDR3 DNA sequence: TGTGCCAGCAGTTCCCTGGCGGGCACAGCGGGCACAGATACGCAGTATTTT. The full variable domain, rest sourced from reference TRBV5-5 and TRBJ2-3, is DAGVTQSPTHLIKTRGQQVTLRCSPISGHKSVSWYQQVLGQGPQFIFQYYEKEERGRGNFPDRFSARQFPNYSSELNVNALLLGDSALYLCASSSLAGTAGTDTQYFGPGTRLTVL.

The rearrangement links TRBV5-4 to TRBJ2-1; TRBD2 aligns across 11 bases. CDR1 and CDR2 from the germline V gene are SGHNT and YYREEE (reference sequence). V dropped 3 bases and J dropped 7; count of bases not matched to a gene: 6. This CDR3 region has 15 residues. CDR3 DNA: TGTGCCAGCAGCTCCCGACTAGCGGGAAGGAATGAGCAGTTCTTC. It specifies CASSSRLAGRNEQFF.

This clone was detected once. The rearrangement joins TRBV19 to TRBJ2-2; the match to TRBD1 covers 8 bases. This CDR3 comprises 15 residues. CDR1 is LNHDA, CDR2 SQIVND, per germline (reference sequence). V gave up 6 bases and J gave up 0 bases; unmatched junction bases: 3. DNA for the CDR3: TGTGCCAGTAGACGGACAGGGTCGAACACCGGGGAGCTGTTTTTT. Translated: CASRRTGSNTGELFF.

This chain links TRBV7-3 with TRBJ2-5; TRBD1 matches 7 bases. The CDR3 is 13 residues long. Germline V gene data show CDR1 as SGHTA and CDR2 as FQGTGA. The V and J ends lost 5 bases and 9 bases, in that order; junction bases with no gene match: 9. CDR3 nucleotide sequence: TGTGCCAGCAGCCCAACGACAGGGTTGGCCCAGTACTTC. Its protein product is CASSPTTGLAQYF.

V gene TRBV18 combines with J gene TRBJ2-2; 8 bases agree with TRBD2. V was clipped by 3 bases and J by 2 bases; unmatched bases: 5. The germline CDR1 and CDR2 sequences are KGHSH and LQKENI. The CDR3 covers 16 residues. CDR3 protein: CASSPWLAGNTGELFF. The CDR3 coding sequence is TGTGCCAGCTCACCTTGGCTAGCGGGCAACACCGGGGAGCTGTTTTTT.

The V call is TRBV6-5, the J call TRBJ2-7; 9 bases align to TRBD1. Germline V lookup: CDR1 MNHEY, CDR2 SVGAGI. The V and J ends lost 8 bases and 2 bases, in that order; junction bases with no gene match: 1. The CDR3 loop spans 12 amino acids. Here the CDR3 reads CASGDRAYEQYF. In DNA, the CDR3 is TGTGCCAGCGGGGACAGGGCCTACGAGCAGTACTTC.

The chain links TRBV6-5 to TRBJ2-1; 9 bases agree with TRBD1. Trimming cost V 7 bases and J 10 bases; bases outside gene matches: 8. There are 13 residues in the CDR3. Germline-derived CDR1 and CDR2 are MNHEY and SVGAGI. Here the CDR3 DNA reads TGTGCCAGCATCCAAAGGACAGGGGACGAGCAGTTCTTC. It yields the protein CASIQRTGDEQFF.